These 22 T cell receptor beta chains were sequenced from one sample in a study of blood T cell repertoires in COVID-19 (dated by TCRdb to the early 2020s). Library preparation employed the immunoSEQ multiplex PCR assay. Sourced from immuneACCESS, this table was stored by TCRdb with only in-frame sequences that have V and J called. A share of the clones is absent; for the studies checked, an unresolved V gene accounts for under half, and the remainder has no known explanation. The sample data list approximately 300,000 clones, and 80% to 90% of these were observed just once. Over 4% of the sample comes from the top ten. Sequencing was done on a sample of PBMCs or T cells enriched from blood (not recorded which). These receptors originate from a woman aged 25 to 45 who had recovered from COVID-19.

The V and J genes are TRBV19 and TRBJ1-6, with 7 nucleotides matching TRBD1. V dropped 6 bases and J dropped 7; count of bases not matched to a gene: 6. Germline lookup yields CDR1 LNHDA and CDR2 SQIVND (reference sequence). This CDR3 contains 14 residues. CDR3: CASRWGTVNSPLHF. CDR3 DNA: TGTGCCAGTAGATGGGGGACAGTCAATTCACCCCTCCACTTT.

The chain recombines TRBV12-5 with TRBJ1-1; D perhaps matches TRBD1 (6 bases). Trimming took 0 bases from V and 4 from J, leaving 12 bases between them. This CDR3 has 15 amino acids. Germline values: CDR1 LGHNT, CDR2 FRNRAP. CDR3 residues: CASGLVLGGFTEAFF. CDR3 nucleotide sequence: TGTGCTAGTGGTTTGGTACTTGGGGGCTTCACTGAAGCTTTCTTT. The full variable domain, in which reference TRBV12-5 and TRBJ1-1 provide the parts outside the CDR3, is DARVTQTPRHKVTEMGQEVTMRCQPILGHNTVFWYRQTMMQGLELLAYFRNRAPLDDSGMPKDRFSAEMPDATLATLKIQPSEPRDSAVYFCASGLVLGGFTEAFFGQGTRLTVV.

The chain carries TRBV29-1 and TRBJ1-1; tentative D call: TRBD1 (5 bases). This CDR3 contains 16 residues. V gave up 0 bases and J gave up 0 bases, with 14 bases separating them. The V gene's germline CDR1 is SQVTM and CDR2 ANQGSEA. CDR3 region: CSVEDRQGPMNTEAFF. The CDR3 region has the DNA TGCAGCGTTGAAGACCGGCAGGGCCCGATGAACACTGAAGCTTTCTTT.

There are a few counts of this clone. The chain combines TRBV15 with TRBJ1-5, with D possibly matching TRBD1 (5 bases). Germline V CDR1 and CDR2: LNHNV, YYDKDF (reference sequence). V lost 6 bases and J 7 bases, leaving 13 bases between the germline ends. This CDR3 contains 13 residues. In DNA form, the CDR3 reads TGTGCCACCAGGACGGCGGGGGAGCAGCCCCAGCATTTT. Encoded protein: CATRTAGEQPQHF. The full variable domain, rest sourced from reference TRBV15 and TRBJ1-5, is DAMVIQNPRYQVTQFGKPVTLSCSQTLNHNVMYWYQQKSSQAPKLLFHYYDKDFNNEADTPDNFQSRRPNTSFCFLDIRSPGLGDTAMYLCATRTAGEQPQHFGDGTRLSIL.

The rearrangement joins TRBV10-2 to TRBJ1-1; perhaps TRBD1 as D (5 bases). The CDR3 runs to 14 residues. Germline lookup yields CDR1 WSHSY and CDR2 SAAADI. The V and J ends lost 4 bases and 1 base respectively, with 10 bases between them. The CDR3: CASSVRGRNTEAFF. In nucleotides, the CDR3 is TGCGCCAGCAGTGTCCGGGGGAGGAACACTGAAGCTTTCTTT.

V gene TRBV7-9 combines with J gene TRBJ2-3, with a possible D match to TRBD2 (6 bases). Germline values: CDR1 SEHNR, CDR2 FQNEAQ (reference sequence). This CDR3 is built from 13 residues. V was cut by 6 bases and J by 4 bases, with 11 bases left in between. CDR3 bases: TGTGCCAGCAGAGTGACTAGGGCAGATACGCAGTATTTT. It translates to CASRVTRADTQYF.

This sequence joins TRBV10-3 and TRBJ1-4, with 8 bases lining up with TRBD1. The CDR3 runs 15 residues. Germline assignment: CDR1 ENHRY and CDR2 SYGVKD. J lost 8 bases, V lost 4 bases, and 9 bases had no gene match. The CDR3 DNA follows: TGTGCCATCAGTGCAGACAGGGGTGGTAGAGAAAAACTGTTTTTT. The encoded protein is CAISADRGGREKLFF.

The chain joins TRBV6-2 or TRBV6-3 to TRBJ2-3, with 8 bases matching TRBD1. The CDR3 extends over 16 amino acids. The germline CDR1 and CDR2 sequences are MNHEY and SVGEGT. J gave up 1 base and V 4 bases, and 7 bases lay outside the gene matches. The CDR3 reads CASSWLQGARTDTQYF. CDR3 bases: TGTGCCAGCAGTTGGTTGCAGGGGGCGCGCACAGATACGCAGTATTTT.

This chain connects TRBV6-6 to TRBJ1-1; 8 bases match TRBD1. From germline, CDR1 is MNHNY and CDR2 SVGAGI (reference sequence). V lost 6 bases, J lost 5 bases, and 8 bases stayed unmatched. The CDR3 spans 14 residues. The CDR3 here is CASSPGQGRTEAFF. In nucleotides, the CDR3 is TGTGCCAGCAGCCCTGGACAGGGCCGGACTGAAGCTTTCTTT.

This chain uses TRBV27 with TRBJ2-1; a possible D gene is TRBD2 (5 bases). V gave up 5 bases and J gave up 8 bases, with 7 bases separating them. CDR1 MNHEY and CDR2 SMNVEV come from the germline V gene (reference sequence). CDR3 length equals 11 residues. CDR3 protein: CASSTRDEQFF. CDR3 sequence (DNA): TGTGCCAGCAGTACGAGGGATGAGCAGTTCTTC.

The chain links TRBV27 to TRBJ1-2; the D gene is possibly TRBD1 (6 bases). The CDR3 consists of 13 residues. Germline V CDR1 and CDR2: MNHEY, SMNVEV (reference sequence). V was trimmed by 2 bases and J by 3 bases, leaving 7 bases between them. In nucleotides, the CDR3 is TGTGCCAGCAGTTTAAACAGGGACTATGGCTACACCTTC. It codes for CASSLNRDYGYTF.

This clone was detected only a few times. This rearrangement joins TRBV28 to TRBJ1-4; no clear D gene. The CDR3 loop spans 14 amino acids. Germline V CDR1 and CDR2: MDHEN, SYDVKM. The V gene lost 1 base and the J gene lost 5 bases, with 8 bases spanning the gap. CDR3 nucleotide sequence: TGTGCCAGCAGTTTATCCGCAGGAAATGAAAAACTGTTTTTT. Protein sequence: CASSLSAGNEKLFF.

The rearrangement links TRBV19 to TRBJ2-1, with a tentative D call TRBD1 (7 bases). Trimming took off 5 bases at V and 6 bases at J, with 26 bases between the two ends. Per germline, CDR1 LNHDA and CDR2 SQIVND (reference sequence). The CDR3 sequence is 18 residues long. This chain's CDR3 is CASSRGRRATGKVNEQFF. CDR3 coding DNA: TGTGCCAGTAGTCGGGGTAGGAGGGCGACAGGGAAAGTCAATGAGCAGTTCTTC.

The chain is built from TRBV4-2 and TRBJ1-5; 7 nucleotides line up with TRBD1. The germline V gene has CDR1 LGHNA and CDR2 YNFKEQ. This CDR3 has 15 residues. The J segment lost 6 bases and the V segment lost 4 bases, leaving 9 bases of the junction unmatched. DNA of the CDR3: TGTGCCAGCAGCCCGTCGGAGACAGGGATTCAGCCCCAGCATTTT. Protein product: CASSPSETGIQPQHF.

The gene calls are TRBV4-2 and TRBJ2-1, with 8 bases lining up with TRBD2. The CDR3 has 14 amino acids. The germline V gene has CDR1 LGHNA and CDR2 YNFKEQ. J gave up 9 bases and V 1 base, and 5 bases lay outside the gene matches. The CDR3 coding sequence is TGTGCCAGCAGCCAAGGGGTAGCGGGGCTTGAGCAGTTCTTC. Residues: CASSQGVAGLEQFF.

This chain joins TRBV23-1 and TRBJ2-7; 7 nucleotides line up with TRBD1. TRBV23-1 is reported as an ORF; its role is uncertain. The trim removed 8 bases at V and 2 bases at J, leaving 6 bases unmatched. The CDR3 sequence is 13 residues long. The CDR3 DNA follows: TGCGCCAGCGGGTGGACAGGCCCCTACGAGCAGTACTTC. Its translation: CASGWTGPYEQYF.

V is TRBV6-5 and J is TRBJ1-6, with unresolved D. V was pared by 6 bases and J by 7 bases, with 10 bases between. Germline V gene sequence: CDR1 MNHEY, CDR2 SVGAGI. The CDR3 consists of 13 residues. The CDR3 sequence is CASSRETNSPLHF. CDR3 DNA sequence: TGTGCCAGCAGCCGGGAGACAAATTCACCCCTCCACTTT.

The V call is TRBV6-2 or TRBV6-3, the J call TRBJ2-1, with unresolved D. Germline lookup yields CDR1 MNHEY and CDR2 SVGEGT. V was pared by 6 bases and J by 9 bases, with 9 bases between. The CDR3 runs 11 residues. CDR3 sequence reads: CASSLLGEQFF. CDR3 in DNA: TGTGCCAGCAGCCTACTTGGTGAGCAGTTCTTC.

The chain combines TRBV9 with TRBJ1-4; no definite D call. The germline gives CDR1 SGDLS, CDR2 YYNGEE. Trimming took off 0 bases at V and 8 bases at J, with 11 bases between the two ends. The CDR3 has 14 residues. The CDR3 sequence: CASSVGEGREKLFF. For the CDR3, the DNA is TGTGCCAGCAGCGTAGGGGAGGGTAGGGAAAAACTGTTTTTT.

V gene TRBV27 combines with J gene TRBJ1-2; TRBD1 is a possible D gene (6 bases). V dropped 6 bases and J dropped 8 bases, with 22 bases sitting between them. In germline, CDR1 is MNHEY, CDR2 SMNVEV (reference sequence). CDR3 size: 15 residues. This CDR3 is CASSPLQGGDRGYTF. The CDR3 DNA reads as TGTGCCAGCAGCCCTTTACAGGGTGGAGATCGGGGCTACACCTTC.

The DNA of the CDR3 is TGTGCCAGCAGCCCGGGATTTATGAACACTGAAGCTTTCTTT. Amino acids: CASSPGFMNTEAFF. The J gene is TRBJ1-1, the V gene TRBV7-9, with D uncertain. CDR1 and CDR2 from the germline V gene are SEHNR and FQNEAQ (reference sequence). The V gene lost 5 bases and the J gene lost 0 bases, with 10 bases spanning the gap. The CDR3 has 14 residues.

The rearrangement links TRBV27 to TRBJ2-1; 8 bases fit TRBD2. The CDR3 has 17 residues. Germline CDR1 MNHEY, CDR2 SMNVEV (reference sequence). J lost 3 bases, V lost 0 bases, and 7 bases had no gene match. The CDR3 here is CASSLSAGGRSYNEQFF. CDR3 nucleotides: TGTGCCAGCAGTTTATCCGCGGGAGGACGGAGCTACAATGAGCAGTTCTTC.